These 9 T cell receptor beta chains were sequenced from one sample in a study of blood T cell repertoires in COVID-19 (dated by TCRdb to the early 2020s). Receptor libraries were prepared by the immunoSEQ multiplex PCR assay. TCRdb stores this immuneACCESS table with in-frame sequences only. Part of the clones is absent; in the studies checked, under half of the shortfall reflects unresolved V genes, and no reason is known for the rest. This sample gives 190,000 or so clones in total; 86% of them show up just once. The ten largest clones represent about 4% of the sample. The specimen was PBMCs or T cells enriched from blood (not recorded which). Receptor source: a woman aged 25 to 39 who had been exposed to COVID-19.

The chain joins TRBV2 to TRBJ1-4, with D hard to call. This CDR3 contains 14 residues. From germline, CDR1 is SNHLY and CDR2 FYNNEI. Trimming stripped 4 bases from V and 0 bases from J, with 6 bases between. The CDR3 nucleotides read TGTGCCAGCAGTGTCGGTGCAACTAATGAAAAACTGTTTTTT. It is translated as CASSVGATNEKLFF.

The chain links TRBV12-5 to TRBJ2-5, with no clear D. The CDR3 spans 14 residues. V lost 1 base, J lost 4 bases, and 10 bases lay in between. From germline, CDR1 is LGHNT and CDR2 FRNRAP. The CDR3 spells CASGLGRESETQYF. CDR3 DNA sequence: TGTGCTAGTGGTTTGGGCCGCGAGTCAGAGACCCAGTACTTC. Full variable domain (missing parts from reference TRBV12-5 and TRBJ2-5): DARVTQTPRHKVTEMGQEVTMRCQPILGHNTVFWYRQTMMQGLELLAYFRNRAPLDDSGMPKDRFSAEMPDATLATLKIQPSEPRDSAVYFCASGLGRESETQYFGPGTRLLVL.

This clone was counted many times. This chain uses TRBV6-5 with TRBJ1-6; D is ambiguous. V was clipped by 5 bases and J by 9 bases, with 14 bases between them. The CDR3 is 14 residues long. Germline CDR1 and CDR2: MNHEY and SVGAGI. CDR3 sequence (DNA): TGTGCCAGCAGTAGGGAGCCCACGGGTTCACCCCTCCACTTT. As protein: CASSREPTGSPLHF.

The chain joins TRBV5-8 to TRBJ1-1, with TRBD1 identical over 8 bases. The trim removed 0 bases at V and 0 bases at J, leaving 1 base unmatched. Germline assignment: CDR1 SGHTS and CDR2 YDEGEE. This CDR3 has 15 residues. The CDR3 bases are TGTGCCAGCAGCTTGGACAGGGGGATGAACACTGAAGCTTTCTTT. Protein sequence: CASSLDRGMNTEAFF.

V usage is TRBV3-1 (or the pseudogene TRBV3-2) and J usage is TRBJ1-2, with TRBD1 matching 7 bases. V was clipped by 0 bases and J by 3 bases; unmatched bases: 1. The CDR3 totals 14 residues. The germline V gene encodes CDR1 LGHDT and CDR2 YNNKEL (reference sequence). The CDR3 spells CASSQDQGDYGYTF. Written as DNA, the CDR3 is TGTGCCAGCAGCCAAGACCAGGGGGACTATGGCTACACCTTC.

As DNA, the CDR3 is TGTGCTAGTGGTTTAGGGGGTAATTCACCCCTCCACTTT. It codes for CASGLGGNSPLHF. This chain links TRBV12-5 with TRBJ1-6; D is possibly TRBD1 (6 bases). This CDR3 is 13 amino acids long. Germline V gives CDR1 LGHNT, CDR2 FRNRAP. V shed 3 bases and J shed 6 bases, with 6 bases lying between them.

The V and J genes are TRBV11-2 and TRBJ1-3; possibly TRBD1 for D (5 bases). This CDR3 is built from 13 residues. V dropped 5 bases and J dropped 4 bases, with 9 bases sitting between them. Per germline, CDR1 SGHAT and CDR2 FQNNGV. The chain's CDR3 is CASSLGEGNTIYF. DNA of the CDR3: TGTGCCAGCAGCCTAGGGGAGGGAAACACCATATATTTT.

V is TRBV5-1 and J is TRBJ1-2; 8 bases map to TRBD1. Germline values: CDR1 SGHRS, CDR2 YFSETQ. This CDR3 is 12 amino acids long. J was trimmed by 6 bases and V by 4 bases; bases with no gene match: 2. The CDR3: CASSLDRDGYTF. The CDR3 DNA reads TGCGCCAGCAGCCTGGACAGGGATGGCTACACCTTC.

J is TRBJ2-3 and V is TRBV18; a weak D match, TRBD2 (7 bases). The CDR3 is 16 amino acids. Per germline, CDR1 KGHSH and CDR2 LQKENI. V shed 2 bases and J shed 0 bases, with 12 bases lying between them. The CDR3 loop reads CASSPMGGASTDTQYF. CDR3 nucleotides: TGTGCCAGCTCACCAATGGGGGGGGCAAGCACAGATACGCAGTATTTT.